This TCR beta chain was identified during a study of early T cells in non-severe SARS-CoV-2 infection (dated by TCRdb to about 2021). Describing the broader study: Bulk RNA from unsorted whole blood was used for TCR sequencing, so alpha and beta chains could not be paired. Overall results and qualifications from the work: VDJdb matching was skewed toward anti-spike CD8 responses, so virus-specific expansions were likely underestimated and private and CD4 specificities were missed.

A case-control design nested within a healthcare worker cohort in London, UK, was used, with weekly nasopharyngeal swab PCR tests and blood sampling performed. Healthcare workers were recruited between 23 and 31 March 2020, during the week of the UK lockdown, and were followed weekly for up to roughly 15 weeks. The library was generated by 5' RACE. The sample was run on a NextSeq 500. Unique molecular identifiers were attached to individual cDNA molecules in the TCR library protocol so that sequencing error and PCR bias could be corrected. Both TCR alpha and beta chains were sequenced, and tight co-correlation was observed between alpha and beta sequence abundances in each sample. Turning to the authors' computational methods: V gene, J gene and CDR3 annotation of TCR sequences was performed with Decombinator V4. TCRs were defined as expanded if a significant change between any two time points was detected under a Poisson model with p below 0.0001. Abundances of TCRs were expressed as counts per million after normalisation to the total number of TCRs sequenced in each sample. TRAV1-2 paired with TRAJ12, TRAJ20 or TRAJ33 defined MAIT TCRs, while TRAV10 paired with TRAJ18 defined iNKT TCRs. VDJdb, accessed 1 November 2021, was searched for CMV, EBV and SARS-CoV-2 annotated TCRs, with TCRs annotated for multiple antigens excluded. TCRdb applied fastp at Q25 and MiXCR to the public reads, then kept only in-frame beta chains. Rows with a matching CDR3 protein are joined into one entry that keeps the most common DNA and genes. TCRdb assigned the V and J calls; the authors' analysis was not used. Recorded for this sample are tens of thousands of distinct CDR3 sequences; around 16% of them occurred a single time. The ten largest clones capture around 5% of the sample.

From its cysteine to its phenylalanine, the CDR3 spans 16 amino acids. Only the CDR3 part of the read is kept: 48 bases, read in frame from the first base. This clonotype was seen a handful of times. Its specific antigen is unknown. Base qualities are not recorded, but no much larger clone differs from it by a single base. The TCR sequence derives from an adult who was a healthcare worker with PCR-confirmed SARS-CoV-2 infection or an uninfected control (not recorded which). This material consisted of whole blood, taken at baseline. The chain is encoded by TRBV21-1 joined to TRBJ2-5; the table's D call, TRBD2, has no DNA check behind it. TRBV21-1 is noted as a pseudogene. The DNA sequence is as follows: TGTGCCAGCCGCTATCCGGGACTAGCGGGCCCGGGGACCCAGTACTTC. This translates into CASRYPGLAGPGTQYF.